This TCR beta chain was documented in a study of Tregs in tolerant kidney transplant recipients. Whole-study results and caveats: Biological reproducibility was not directly addressed in this study.

Unstimulated Tregs (CD4+CD25+CD127-) and CD4+CD25- non-Tregs were sorted from PBMCs. Germline CDR1 and CDR2: SEHNR and FQNEAQ (reference sequence). Trimming cost V 4 bases and J 2 bases; bases outside gene matches: 1. The CDR3 contains 14 residues. Clones were sequenced by immunoSEQ multiplex PCR, and TCRdb holds only the in-frame ones, with some missing. In the table there are hundreds of thousands of clones, about 80% of which are singletons. With regard to this clone: The antigen is undetermined.

The J gene is TRBJ2-2, the V gene TRBV7-9; 7 bases are shared with TRBD1. Sequenced sample: CD4+ T cells from blood. The TCR was taken from a human donor in good health. The CDR3 DNA follows: TGTGCCAGCAGCTGGGACAGCAACACCGGGGAGCTGTTTTTT. This sequence encodes CASSWDSNTGELFF.